This TCR beta chain stems from a study of tumor-infiltrating lymphocytes in primary liver carcinoma. Study information: The study obtained roughly 3.5 to 7.13 million productive TCRbeta reads per sample, similar across tissue types.

Germline loops: CDR1 MRHNA, CDR2 SNTAGT. CDR3 length equals 16 residues. Co-extraction of both nucleic acids (RNA and DNA) used about 19-33 mg of unsorted bulk tissue. Five separate regions of each tumor underwent sampling. TCR beta cDNA was prepared out of roughly 520 ng total RNA by means of a constant-region primer. Nested multiplex PCR, run for three rounds with slightly modified ARM-PCR, yielded TCR beta libraries. It was with TRBV1-TRBV30 forward primers and a C-beta reverse primer that the first two PCR rounds were run, at around 10 cycles each. TCRdb reanalysed the multiplex PCR reads using MiXCR and keeps one entry per CDR3 protein. The data contain about 74,000 distinct CDR3 sequences, approximately 74% of them seen just once; the ten biggest clones take up 25% to 35%. On this clonotype: Antigen unknown.

General study points: Researchers found tumor-adjacent and tumor-blood pairs overlapped less than tumor region pairs. Just around 7.5-25% of top clones spanned all five tumor regions.

This TCR derives from a man in his forties or fifties with primary liver carcinoma and hepatitis B virus infection. The V call is TRBV6-4, the J call TRBJ1-5, with D perhaps TRBD1 (6 bases). Sequenced sample: liver tumor tissue from sampling region 4. This sample's subset: tumor region T4, right-lateral pole. The DNA for the CDR3 is TGTGACAGGAGTGGCCTGTCCCGGGACACGTATCAGCCCCAGCATTTT. Translation: CDRSGLSRDTYQPQHF.